This T cell receptor (beta chain) was profiled in a study of T cells in Graves' hyperthyroidism and ophthalmopathy (dated by TCRdb to between 2019 and 2020). About the full investigation: Peripheral blood samples were taken at initial diagnosis, before any treatment was given. After sampling, hyperthyroidism patients received methimazole starting at 30 mg daily, and ophthalmopathy patients received high-dose intravenous methylprednisolone. An independent validation cohort of 18 to 20 hyperthyroidism patients and approximately 16 patients who later progressed to ophthalmopathy tested prospective prediction of ophthalmopathy. The 75 to 100 discovery patients were divided at random into training and test sets in a 7:3 ratio. A discovery cohort of roughly 100 patients, about 44 with Graves' ophthalmopathy and under 60 with stable Graves' hyperthyroidism, was used to find distinguishing TCR V-J signatures. Thyroid tissue and blood T-cell repertoires from over 5 Graves' hyperthyroidism patients were also compared in the study. TCR Vbeta CDR3 sequencing of some 140 peripheral blood samples (approximately 44 ophthalmopathy, approximately 80 hyperthyroidism and roughly 17 progressor patients) is reported in the paper. The study at large found these results: In cross-validation, a model built on a 13 V-J signature told ophthalmopathy apart from stable hyperthyroidism with over 85% sensitivity and roughly 83% specificity, and in testing the same model reached 80%/75%. Sample size was not statistically predetermined, and blinding of investigators to group allocation was not performed. Most expanded thyroid clonotypes (frequency above 0.001) were also detected in blood, suggesting blood repertoires may reflect thyroid immune responses. In validation, progression to ophthalmopathy was predicted by the model with more than 65% sensitivity and 72.22% specificity, a median of roughly 6 months before onset.

Relative to germline, V is 5 bases shorter and J is 2 bases shorter, with 13 bases between their ends. The CDR1 and CDR2 encoded by the germline V gene are MDHEN and SYDVKM. Spanning cysteine to phenylalanine, the CDR3 consists of 15 amino acids. Only the CDR3 region is kept as DNA, spanning 45 bases read in frame from base 1. Amplification of TCR beta CDR3 regions was carried out from RNA transcripts. A first-round RT-PCR of the TCR CDR3 used the HTBI primer set with the Qiagen OneStep RT-PCR kit. A second multiplex PCR round built the libraries, followed by size selection and purification. Libraries were sequenced paired-end with 100 bp reads on an Illumina HiSeq2000. In the original analysis: SOAPnuke was used to process the raw data, removing reads that contained adapters or uncalled bases, had a mean Phred below 15, or lacked an exact match to the constant primer or identifier. High-quality paired reads were merged using COPE v1.2.5, and each unique nucleotide sequence was defined as a clonotype. MiTCR v1.1 was used to align clonotypes to the IMGT TRBV, TRBD and TRBJ reference segments. Analysis was restricted to V-J combinations with a frequency above 0.0001, which covered about 99% of repertoires. A TCS score was defined as the ratio between F50 (clonal expansion) and ExV (chaos), using BLOSUM62-based TCRdist between CDR3 peptides within each V-J. Welch's t-statistics and random forest reduced several hundred V-J features to some 14, which were used in a naive Bayes classifier (R e1071). TCRdb reanalyzed the raw reads on its own, using fastp at Q25 for trimming and MiXCR for clone calling, and kept in-frame beta chains. Rows with a matching CDR3 protein are joined into one entry that keeps the most common DNA and genes. The V and J calls reflect TCRdb's pipeline rather than the authors' work. This sample gives under 300,000 distinct CDR3 sequences in total; about 16% of them show up just once. The leading ten clones occupy about 30% of the sample.

This clonotype occurred many times. Its antigen is unknown. No much larger clone is present one base from it, and per-base qualities are unavailable. Hyperthyroidism patients were newly diagnosed, had a disease duration of under 2 months, and were aged 18 to 65 years. Any patient with an uncontrolled infection, another autoimmune disease, pregnancy or lactation was excluded. Clinical symptoms, serum thyroxine and TRAb, thyroid ultrasound, and orbital computed tomography formed the basis for the diagnoses. Blood from progressor patients was collected at the time of first diagnosis with hyperthyroidism, before any ophthalmopathy symptoms had appeared. Ficoll-Paque density gradient centrifugation was used to isolate PBMCs from 10 ml of fresh peripheral blood. Progressor patients were defined as those initially diagnosed with Graves' hyperthyroidism in whom ophthalmopathy developed during follow-up. Total RNA was extracted with Trizol reagent, and quality was checked on an Agilent 2100 Bioanalyzer.

The sequenced material came from blood. The clonotype was recovered from a woman in her forties or fifties with Graves' hyperthyroidism that later progressed to Graves' ophthalmopathy. Recombination linked TRBV28 to TRBJ1-5; perhaps TRBD1 is the D gene, with 6 bases matching. Read as DNA, the sequence is TGTGCCAGCAGTCCCTATGGGGGGCGCAATCAGCCCCAGCATTTT. This yields the protein CASSPYGGRNQPQHF. With all but the CDR3 taken from the reference TRBV28 and TRBJ1-5 genes, the full variable domain is: DVKVTQSSRYLVKRTGEKVFLECVQDMDHENMFWYRQDPGLGLRLIYFSYDVKMKEKGDIPEGYSVSREKKERFSLILESASTNQTSMYLCASSPYGGRNQPQHFGDGTRLSIL.